This T cell receptor beta chain was recovered during a study of blood T cell repertoires in COVID-19 (dated by TCRdb to 2020 to 2022). Regarding the study in general: The collaborator samples originated in the United States, Italy and Spain and spanned the acute and convalescent phases of COVID-19. The samples were drawn from the first 160 participants of the ongoing ImmuneRACE study and from 1,254 subjects provided by 6 global collaborators. Where HLA class I and class II types were available, the types were taken from metadata supplied by the sample provider, not from assay-based typing. A de-identified subject ID, COVID-19 status, age in years and sex were almost always included in the sample metadata. The prospective study material was composed of cDNA or gDNA derived from T cells, B-cell-depleted T cells, or PBMCs. Deeply sampled blood TCRbeta repertoires from subjects exposed to, actively infected with, or recovered from COVID-19 were included in the dataset. The repertoires were made available in a free public database intended to serve as a resource for research on the immune response to SARS-CoV-2. Findings and caveats that apply to the study as a whole: How much clinical and demographic metadata was included differed by source and by participant, and the metadata was provided uncurated.

The collaborating institutions used their own protocols to collect whole blood in K2EDTA tubes. For TCRbeta analysis, collaborators shipped samples as frozen whole blood, isolated PBMCs, or DNA extracted from either of those sample types. The CDR3 covers 11 residues, taking in both the cysteine and the phenylalanine. Kept here is only the CDR3 DNA, which spans 33 bases and is read in frame from base 1. The junction carries 13 bases between V and J, which are trimmed by 8 bases and 6 bases respectively. Looking up the germline V gene yields CDR1 SQVTM and CDR2 ANQGSEA. TCRbeta CDR3 regions were amplified from genomic DNA using the immunoSEQ Assay, a bias-controlled multiplex PCR. As for how the authors treated the data: The number of nucleated cells in each sample was estimated from the amplification of reference gene primers within the assay. To quantify the absolute abundance of each unique TCRbeta CDR3 rearrangement, sequence reads were collapsed and filtered. For each sample, productive Simpson clonality was calculated as the square root of Simpson's diversity index across productive rearrangements. TCRdb re-hosts the immuneACCESS table, in-frame sequences only. Its copies lack some clones; in the studies checked, an unresolved V gene accounts for under half of them, and the cause for the rest is not known. V and J calls and clone size are those listed in that table; D and trimming were worked out from the DNA. A total of about 190,000 clones appear in this sample, 80% to 90% of them only once. The ten largest make up less than 1.5% of the sample.

A word on this clone: Its antigen target is currently unknown. Base qualities are not recorded, but no much larger clone differs from it by a single base.

Sequenced sample: peripheral blood. This TCR came from a man aged 30-40 years with acute or convalescent COVID-19. The chain is made from TRBV29-1 and TRBJ1-2; the D region possibly corresponds to TRBD1 (6 bases align). Read as DNA, the sequence is TGCAGCCTGGGGGCAGGGCATGGCTACACCTTC. This translates into CSLGAGHGYTF.